The clone carrying this T cell receptor (beta chain) has more than one count but fewer than ten. Germline CDR1 and CDR2: MNHEY and SVGAGI. This CDR3 comprises 16 residues. V lost 2 bases to trimming and J lost 10 bases, with 20 bases between them. The sample comes from a study of cytomegalovirus exposure and HLA in healthy donors. Study-level information: Drawn from HLA-typed donors, about 82 million unique TCRs were held in an early data release.

In the PCR, 60 Vbeta and 13 Jbeta primers were used. Data came from immunoSEQ multiplex PCR; TCRdb stores just in-frame clones and leaves some out. The sample lists tens of thousands of clones, around 10% occurring once. This receptor was obtained from a man aged 55 to 70 in good health and CMV-seropositive. Sequenced sample: PBMCs. The genes are TRBV6-5 and TRBJ1-4, with D hard to call. The CDR3 spells CASSYGQTTLRGKLFF. The DNA of the CDR3 is TGTGCCAGCAGTTACGGGCAGACAACCCTTCGTGGAAAACTGTTTTTT.